The 32 T cell receptor beta chains presented below share a single source sample, sequenced in a study of radiotherapy plus CTLA-4 blockade in lung cancer. Sequencing was performed with immunoSEQ multiplex PCR; in TCRdb, only in-frame clones are kept and a portion is missing. Of approximately 48,000 clones detected, around four fifths appear once; the ten largest clones hold 4% to 5%. This specimen was peripheral blood, taken from a patient treated with radiotherapy plus ipilimumab. These receptors came from a human donor with non-small cell lung cancer whose response to radiotherapy plus ipilimumab could not be evaluated.

The chain carries TRBV15 and TRBJ2-7; weak D call: TRBD1 (6 bases). Germline V CDR1 and CDR2: LNHNV, YYDKDF (reference sequence). CDR3 length: 12 amino acids. V lost 8 bases and J lost 3, with 11 bases in between. The CDR3 reads CATGTGFYEQYF. CDR3 sequence (DNA): TGTGCCACCGGAACAGGGTTCTACGAGCAGTACTTC.

The chain joins TRBV19 to TRBJ1-1; D unclear. This CDR3 has 15 amino acids. V lost 1 base, J lost 1 base, and 10 bases lay in between. Per the germline V gene, CDR1 is LNHDA and CDR2 is SQIVND (reference sequence). The CDR3 sequence is CASSIALRGNTEAFF. For the CDR3, the DNA is TGTGCCAGTAGTATAGCTCTCAGAGGGAACACTGAAGCTTTCTTT.

This clone was detected a few times. The J gene is TRBJ1-2, the V gene TRBV9; TRBD1 aligns across 8 bases. Germline V gives CDR1 SGDLS, CDR2 YYNGEE. The V gene end was trimmed by 0 bases and the J gene end by 4 bases; junction bases not matched to a gene: 5. This CDR3 has 15 amino acids. This CDR3 is CASSVGTGPAYGYTF. CDR3 bases: TGTGCCAGCAGCGTAGGGACAGGGCCTGCCTATGGCTACACCTTC.

V usage is TRBV23-1 and J usage is TRBJ1-2; D gene uncertain. TRBV23-1 is known as an ORF, though its function is uncertain. The CDR3 is 13 residues long. V was clipped by 2 bases and J by 2 bases, with 6 bases between them. The CDR3: CASSQGSNYGYTF. The CDR3 DNA follows: TGCGCCAGCAGTCAAGGGAGCAACTATGGCTACACCTTC.

The chain links TRBV7-9 to TRBJ2-7, with D perhaps TRBD2 (6 bases). The CDR3 length is 12 residues. CDR1 SEHNR and CDR2 FQNEAQ come from the germline V gene (reference sequence). V was shortened by 5 bases and J by 1 base, with 6 bases between the two germline ends. This CDR3 reads CASSGRSYEQYF. CDR3 coding DNA: TGTGCCAGCAGCGGGAGGTCCTACGAGCAGTACTTC. The full variable domain, completed using reference TRBV7-9 and TRBJ2-7, is DTGVSQNPRHKITKRGQNVTFRCDPISEHNRLYWYRQTLGQGPEFLTYFQNEAQLEKSRLLSDRFSAERPKGSFSTLEIQRTEQGDSAMYLCASSGRSYEQYFGPGTRLTVT.

Here the CDR3 reads CASSGQNSPLHF. DNA for the CDR3: TGTGCCAGCAGCGGACAGAATTCACCCCTCCACTTT. This chain uses TRBV5-5 with TRBJ1-6; D possibly corresponds to TRBD1 (6 bases). Trimming removed 4 bases from V and 7 bases from J, with 6 bases in between. Germline lookup yields CDR1 SGHKS and CDR2 YYEKEE (reference sequence). This CDR3 has 12 amino acids.

V is TRBV7-9 and J is TRBJ2-3, with 9 bases fitting TRBD2. Germline loops: CDR1 SEHNR, CDR2 FQNEAQ (reference sequence). The CDR3 sequence is 15 residues long. J was trimmed by 3 bases and V by 1 base; bases with no gene match: 2. For the CDR3, the DNA is TGTGCCAGCAGCTTAGATCTAGCGGGGACAGATACGCAGTATTTT. Its translation is CASSLDLAGTDTQYF.

The rearrangement joins TRBV28 to TRBJ1-2; D is possibly TRBD1 (6 bases). Germline V gene lookup returns CDR1 MDHEN and CDR2 SYDVKM. V shed 2 bases and J shed 7 bases, with 11 bases lying between them. CDR3 length: 13 amino acids. CDR3 sequence (DNA): TGTGCCAGCAGTTTAACAGGGACCGGTGGCTACACCTTC. This translates into CASSLTGTGGYTF.

The DNA of the CDR3 is TGTGCCAGCAGAGCAGACAGGGGGCAGGTCTATGGCTACACCTTC. Translated: CASRADRGQVYGYTF. The chain recombines TRBV2 with TRBJ1-2, with 10 bases that match TRBD1. Germline CDR1 reads SNHLY; CDR2 reads FYNNEI. CDR3 length equals 15 residues. Losses at the gene ends were 6 bases for V and 4 bases for J; bases not matched to a gene: 8.

The gene calls are TRBV27 and TRBJ2-7, with D hard to call. V was cut by 6 bases and J by 0 bases, with 12 bases left in between. Germline CDR1 is MNHEY and CDR2 is SMNVEV (reference sequence). The CDR3 length is 14 residues. The CDR3 protein is CASSFDTASYEQYF. Written as DNA, the CDR3 is TGTGCCAGCAGCTTCGACACCGCCTCCTACGAGCAGTACTTC.

V gene TRBV2 combines with J gene TRBJ1-5; TRBD1 aligns across 8 bases. J was trimmed by 6 bases and V by 7 bases; bases with no gene match: 8. Germline CDR1 reads SNHLY; CDR2 reads FYNNEI. The CDR3 loop spans 14 amino acids. The CDR3 spells CASNLDRVPQPQHF. As DNA, the CDR3 is TGTGCCAGCAATTTGGACAGGGTCCCTCAGCCCCAGCATTTT.

This chain uses TRBV10-3 with TRBJ2-3, with 10 nucleotides matching TRBD1. V was pared by 7 bases and J by 4 bases, with 2 bases of the junction left unmatched. CDR1 ENHRY and CDR2 SYGVKD come from the germline V gene. The CDR3 contains 13 residues. The CDR3 nucleotides are TGTGCCATCAACGGACAGGGGGCAGATACGCAGTATTTT. Translation: CAINGQGADTQYF.

The chain couples TRBV7-2 to TRBJ1-2; 11 bases fit TRBD1. Germline CDR1 and CDR2: SGHTA and FQGNSA. V gave up 1 base and J gave up 4 bases; unmatched junction bases: 8. The CDR3 extends over 17 amino acids. The CDR3 region has the DNA TGTGCCAGCAGCTTAGTCGGACAGGGGGCGCGTATCTATGGCTACACCTTC. Its protein is CASSLVGQGARIYGYTF.

CDR3 amino acids: CASSLAGTGGDEQYF. The DNA of the CDR3 is TGTGCCAGCAGCTTAGCGGGGACAGGGGGCGATGAGCAGTACTTC. V gene TRBV7-6 combines with J gene TRBJ2-7; the match to TRBD1 covers 12 bases. CDR3 length: 15 amino acids. V shed 0 bases and J 7 bases; nucleotides not matched to a gene: 4. Germline CDR1 SGHVS, CDR2 FNYEAQ.

The V and J genes are TRBV7-9 and TRBJ2-1; D is unresolved. Trimming removed 5 bases from V and 10 bases from J, with 12 bases in between. CDR1 SEHNR and CDR2 FQNEAQ come from the germline V gene (reference sequence). This CDR3 is 12 amino acids long. CDR3 sequence: CASSPVPGEQFF. CDR3 sequence (DNA): TGTGCCAGCAGCCCCGTGCCCGGGGAGCAGTTCTTC.

This clone was observed a handful of times. The rearrangement joins TRBV6-5 to TRBJ2-1; tentatively, D is TRBD1 (6 bases). V lost 3 bases, J lost 2 bases, and 11 bases lay in between. The CDR3 length is 15 residues. Germline-derived CDR1 and CDR2 are MNHEY and SVGAGI. The CDR3 region has the DNA TGTGCCAGCAGTTATAGGACAGATCCCTACAATGAGCAGTTCTTC. It translates to CASSYRTDPYNEQFF.

The V and J genes are TRBV4-1 and TRBJ1-2; 9 nucleotides line up with TRBD1. V was pared by 3 bases and J by 0 bases, with 8 bases of the junction left unmatched. The CDR3 runs to 17 residues. CDR1 MGHRA and CDR2 YSYEKL come from the germline V gene. As DNA, the CDR3 is TGCGCCAGCAGCCATACCGGGACAGGGATAACTAACTATGGCTACACCTTC. Its protein product is CASSHTGTGITNYGYTF.

The chain joins TRBV9 to TRBJ2-3, with TRBD2 identical over 8 bases. The junction had 12 bases not matched to a gene; V was cut back by 4 bases and J by 2 bases. Germline loops: CDR1 SGDLS, CDR2 YYNGEE. This CDR3 is built from 17 residues. CDR3 in DNA: TGTGCCAGCAGCCCGGTCGGGGGGGCGGCCTACACAGATACGCAGTATTTT. Its protein is CASSPVGGAAYTDTQYF. The entire variable domain, with the rest obtained from reference TRBV9 and TRBJ2-3, is as follows: DSGVTQTPKHLITATGQRVTLRCSPRSGDLSVYWYQQSLDQGLQFLIQYYNGEERAKGNILERFSAQQFPDLHSELNLSSLELGDSALYFCASSPVGGAAYTDTQYFGPGTRLTVL.

The chain has TRBV5-1 and TRBJ2-1; perhaps TRBD2 as D (6 bases). CDR3 length: 14 amino acids. Germline V CDR1 and CDR2: SGHRS, YFSETQ. V was cut by 5 bases and J by 9 bases, with 18 bases left in between. CDR3 region: CASRATLAFSEQFF. The CDR3, as DNA: TGCGCCAGCAGGGCAACGCTAGCGTTCAGTGAGCAGTTCTTC.

The chain employs TRBV6-5 and TRBJ2-3; TRBD1 agrees at 7 bases. The germline V gene encodes CDR1 MNHEY and CDR2 SVGAGI. This CDR3 has 15 residues. V lost 9 bases, J lost 1 base, and 10 bases stayed unmatched. CDR3 sequence reads: CARQGQGGRTDTQYF. The CDR3 region has the DNA TGTGCCAGACAGGGGCAAGGGGGCCGCACAGATACGCAGTATTTT.

The chain has TRBV20-1 and TRBJ1-2; a possible D gene is TRBD1 (6 bases). Germline CDR1 is DFQATT and CDR2 is SNEGSKA (reference sequence). The CDR3 sequence is 11 residues long. The V end was cut by 3 bases, the J end by 8 bases, with 10 bases between. CDR3 nucleotide sequence: TGCAGTGCTAGGCCAGGGGTGGGCTACACCTTC. Amino acids: CSARPGVGYTF.

CDR3 amino acids: CASSRLAGAREQFF. The CDR3 DNA is TGTGCCAGCAGCCGACTAGCGGGAGCTCGGGAGCAGTTCTTC. The chain uses TRBV7-2 and TRBJ2-1; 12 bases are shared with TRBD2. The CDR3 loop spans 14 amino acids. Germline CDR1 and CDR2: SGHTA and FQGNSA. V lost 5 bases and J lost 10; bases outside the gene matches: 6.

This sequence joins TRBV29-1 and TRBJ2-5, with 8 bases lining up with TRBD2. CDR3 length: 14 amino acids. The germline gives CDR1 SQVTM, CDR2 ANQGSEA. V lost 3 bases to trimming and J lost 5 bases; unmatched junction nucleotides: 8. The CDR3 loop is CSVESREGRETQYF. The CDR3 DNA sequence: TGCAGCGTTGAGTCCCGGGAGGGCCGGGAGACCCAGTACTTC.

The chain carries TRBV11-3 and TRBJ2-3; 7 bases line up with TRBD1. Trimming at V came to 4 bases and at J to 9 bases, leaving 7 bases not matched to a gene. The CDR3 totals 13 residues. Germline V gene data show CDR1 as SGHNT and CDR2 as YENEEA. The CDR3 DNA reads TGTGCCAGCAGCTCAAGGGACAGAGACACGCAGTATTTT. It encodes CASSSRDRDTQYF.

The chain is built from TRBV18 and TRBJ2-7; 11 nucleotides match TRBD2. The CDR3 is 14 residues long. The V gene's germline CDR1 is KGHSH and CDR2 LQKENI. V lost 6 bases to trimming and J lost 3 bases; unmatched junction nucleotides: 4. The CDR3 sequence is CASSLTSGIYEQYF. The CDR3 DNA sequence: TGTGCCAGCTCCCTGACTAGCGGGATCTACGAGCAGTACTTC.

In its sample, this clone was seen a few times. This chain connects TRBV7-2 to TRBJ2-7, with D tentatively TRBD2 (5 bases). CDR3 length: 12 amino acids. Between the trimmed V and J ends, which lost 5 bases and 7 bases, there was a span of 12 bases. Germline V gives CDR1 SGHTA, CDR2 FQGNSA. In DNA, the CDR3 is TGTGCCAGCAGCCTACTGAGAGGGGAGCAGTACTTC. Its protein is CASSLLRGEQYF.

The CDR3 loop reads CASSLGASTGAREQYF. In DNA, the CDR3 is TGCGCCAGCAGCTTGGGGGCAAGCACAGGGGCGCGGGAGCAGTACTTC. This sequence joins TRBV5-1 and TRBJ2-7; the match to TRBD1 covers 7 bases. V lost 0 bases and J lost 7; bases outside the gene matches: 13. Germline V gene lookup returns CDR1 SGHRS and CDR2 YFSETQ. This CDR3 region has 16 residues.

This clone was detected once. This rearrangement joins TRBV7-6 to TRBJ2-1, with D perhaps matching TRBD1 (6 bases). CDR3 length: 14 residues. Germline CDR1 SGHVS, CDR2 FNYEAQ. The ends were cut back, 0 bases at V and 7 bases at J, with 10 bases in the middle. Here the CDR3 DNA reads TGTGCCAGCAGCTTAGCGCTCCAGGGGAATGAGCAGTTCTTC. Translating gives CASSLALQGNEQFF.

The genes are TRBV7-6 and TRBJ2-1; perhaps TRBD2 as D (6 bases). V was cut by 6 bases and J by 8 bases, with 20 bases left in between. The CDR3 loop spans 15 amino acids. From germline, CDR1 is SGHVS and CDR2 FNYEAQ. The CDR3 coding sequence is TGTGCCAGCAGTAGCCTGACGGGAGATGGGGATGAGCAGTTCTTC. Amino acid sequence: CASSSLTGDGDEQFF.

The V and J genes are TRBV6-5 and TRBJ2-3, with D uncertain. Trimming took 2 bases from V and 5 from J, leaving 14 bases between them. The CDR3 sequence is 15 residues long. The germline V gene has CDR1 MNHEY and CDR2 SVGAGI. The DNA for the CDR3 is TGTGCCAGCAGTTACCCCAGGCCTGACATAGATACGCAGTATTTT. Encoded protein: CASSYPRPDIDTQYF.

DNA of the CDR3: TGTGCCAGCAGCTTAGGGGGGGTCGCCTACAATGAGCAGTTCTTC. Its translation: CASSLGGVAYNEQFF. The genes are TRBV7-9 and TRBJ2-1; TRBD2 might be the D (6 bases). This CDR3 is 15 amino acids long. Per the germline V gene, CDR1 is SEHNR and CDR2 is FQNEAQ (reference sequence). The ends were cut back, 1 base at V and 2 bases at J, with 9 bases in the middle.

The rearrangement uses TRBV5-5 and TRBJ2-7; D remains ambiguous. Germline CDR1 is SGHKS and CDR2 is YYEKEE (reference sequence). The CDR3 is 13 amino acids. V was shortened by 4 bases and J by 5 bases, with 13 bases between the two germline ends. The CDR3 bases are TGTGCCAGCAGCCCCCATCCCCCCAACGAGCAGTACTTC. Translation: CASSPHPPNEQYF.